This TCR beta chain was found in a study of neoadjuvant anti-PD-1 for oral cavity cancer. Overall study context: Most patients had three to four biweekly doses of 3 mg/kg nivolumab before resection. Patients without progression received a fourth nivolumab dose around day 43, then surgical resection on days 50-56. The study's findings and limits: Pretreatment Treg/Th17 ratio correlated inversely with post-treatment tumor clonality.

Most tumor samples had approximately 5 ug input DNA in two replicates. Assay: immunoSEQ multiplex PCR; the TCRdb copy retains only in-frame clones and omits some. The sample consists of 20,000 to 25,000 clones, 40% to 45% of them appearing once. This clone was seen a handful of times. Its antigen is not identified. Time point defined: after neoadjuvant nivolumab, at surgical resection. This clonotype originated in a person aged 35 to 85 with oral cavity squamous cell carcinoma. Sequencing was performed on tumor tissue, taken after nivolumab (anti-PD-1) treatment.

Written as DNA, the CDR3 is TGTGCCAGCAGTTCCTTGGGTCGGGACACTGAAGCTTTCTTT. This codes for CASSSLGRDTEAFF. The chain employs TRBV27 and TRBJ1-1; no clear D gene. CDR3 length: 14 residues. Trimming removed 4 bases at V and 3 bases at J, with 12 bases between. CDR1 MNHEY and CDR2 SMNVEV come from the germline V gene (reference sequence).